These T cell receptor beta chains were read from a single sample in a study of shared clonotypes between healthy human individuals. TCRdb's table, derived via immunoSEQ multiplex PCR, lists solely in-frame clones and lacks some. The sample has roughly 2.5 million clones, roughly nine tenths seen once. The specimen sequenced was naive CD4+ T cells sorted from blood. The receptors derive from a man aged 18 to 35 in good health. The CDR3 runs from the conserved cysteine through the conserved F or W. D genes are given only for firm matches. Clone sizes are given selectively: once, few, many, or a class where the clone is expanded.

CDR3 protein	CDR3 DNA	D gene	V gene	J gene	clone size
CAWSVGDTQYF	TGTGCCTGGAGTGTAGGTGATACGCAGTATTTT	NA	TRBV30	TRBJ2-3	NA
CASRAGQGLVGGELFF	TGTGCCAGCAGAGCTGGACAGGGGCTTGTGGGCGGGGAGCTGTTTTTT	TRBD1	TRBV11-1	TRBJ2-2	NA
CASSSGYYAEAFF	TGTGCCAGCAGTTCAGGGTATTACGCTGAAGCTTTCTTT	NA	TRBV6-6	TRBJ1-1	NA
CASRSTGLGYGYTF	TGTGCCAGCAGAAGCACAGGGTTGGGCTATGGCTACACCTTC	NA	TRBV6-1	TRBJ1-2	NA
CASGSDTRGDTQYF	TGTGCTAGTGGATCGGACACCCGAGGGGATACGCAGTATTTT	NA	TRBV12-5	TRBJ2-3	NA
CASSLGNGITDTQYF	TGTGCCAGCAGCTTAGGAAACGGAATCACAGATACGCAGTATTTT	NA	TRBV11-3	TRBJ2-3	NA
CASTRDREGTDTQYF	TGTGCCAGCACCCGCGACAGGGAGGGGACAGATACGCAGTATTTT	NA	TRBV5-4	TRBJ2-3	NA
CASSRQGSGNTIYF	TGTGCCAGCAGTAGACAGGGTTCTGGAAACACCATATATTTT	TRBD1	TRBV6-5	TRBJ1-3	NA
CASSSRTGWGSLHF	TGTGCCAGCAGTTCCCGGACGGGCTGGGGATCCCTCCACTTT	NA	TRBV27	TRBJ1-6	NA
CASVMGQGFEKLFF	TGTGCCAGCGTTATGGGACAGGGTTTCGAAAAACTGTTTTTT	TRBD1	TRBV6-1	TRBJ1-4	NA
CASSSHITGYTF	TGTGCCAGCAGCTCGCACATCACGGGCTACACCTTC	NA	TRBV5-6	TRBJ1-2	NA
CASSKTGTVNTGELFF	TGTGCCAGCAGTAAAACCGGGACGGTGAACACCGGGGAGCTGTTTTTT	NA	TRBV2	TRBJ2-2	NA
CSGKAGNTIYF	TGCAGCGGAAAAGCTGGAAACACCATATATTTT	NA	TRBV29-1	TRBJ1-3	NA
CASSASSYEQYF	TGTGCCAGCAGTGCTAGCTCCTACGAGCAGTACTTC	NA	TRBV6-6	TRBJ2-7	NA
CASSKEATSSYEQYF	TGTGCCAGCAGCAAAGAGGCCACGAGCTCCTACGAGCAGTACTTC	NA	TRBV21-1	TRBJ2-7	once
CASSVTGSTEAFF	TGTGCCAGCAGTGTGACAGGGTCAACTGAAGCTTTCTTT	TRBD1	TRBV6-4	TRBJ1-1	NA
CASSLRTSGSYNEQFF	TGTGCCAGCAGCCTGCGGACTAGCGGGAGTTACAATGAGCAGTTCTTC	TRBD2	TRBV11-2	TRBJ2-1	NA
CASSLEAGRLETQYF	TGTGCCAGCAGCTTGGAGGCAGGGAGATTAGAGACCCAGTACTTC	NA	TRBV5-4	TRBJ2-5	NA
CASSPGTSGRARGNEQFF	TGTGCCAGCAGCCCAGGGACTAGCGGGAGGGCCAGGGGCAATGAGCAGTTCTTC	TRBD2	TRBV5-6	TRBJ2-1	NA
CASSTGLAVSQYF	TGTGCCAGTAGTACCGGACTAGCGGTGAGCCAGTACTTC	TRBD2	TRBV19	TRBJ2-5	once
CASSLGLARETQYF	TGCGCCAGCAGCTTGGGTCTAGCTCGAGAGACCCAGTACTTC	NA	TRBV5-1	TRBJ2-5	NA
CASSYATGMNTEAFF	TGTGCCAGCAGTTACGCGACAGGGATGAACACTGAAGCTTTCTTT	TRBD1	TRBV6-5	TRBJ1-1	NA
CASSLTVYNEQFF	TGCGCCAGCAGCTTGACGGTCTACAATGAGCAGTTCTTC	NA	TRBV5-1	TRBJ2-1	NA
CASSSRVGGWDTEAFF	TGCGCCAGCAGCAGCCGAGTTGGGGGCTGGGACACTGAAGCTTTCTTT	NA	TRBV5-1	TRBJ1-1	NA
CASSPPGLGTSTDTQYF	TGTGCCAGCTCACCCCCGGGACTGGGAACTAGCACAGATACGCAGTATTTT	NA	TRBV18	TRBJ2-3	NA
CASRLAGGNSYNEQFF	TGTGCCAGCCGACTAGCGGGAGGGAACTCCTACAATGAGCAGTTCTTC	NA	TRBV21-1	TRBJ2-1	NA
CASSNKVPGSGVPDVIYEQYF	TGTGCCAGCAGCAACAAAGTACCGGGTTCCGGGGTTCCCGACGTAATTTACGAGCAGTACTTC	NA	TRBV21-1	TRBJ2-7	NA
CASSQDGSEKLFF	TGCGCCAGCAGCCAGGACGGTTCTGAAAAACTGTTTTTT	NA	TRBV5-1	TRBJ1-4	NA
CASSRPDRNDEKLFF	TGTGCCAGCAGCCGCCCCGACAGGAACGATGAAAAACTGTTTTTT	NA	TRBV7-6	TRBJ1-4	NA
CASSPSGSGNTIYF	TGTGCCAGCAGTCCTTCGGGCTCTGGAAACACCATATATTTT	NA	TRBV6-5	TRBJ1-3	once
CASSQSGVTYGYTF	TGTGCCAGCAGCCAAAGCGGGGTAACCTATGGCTACACCTTC	NA	TRBV6-5	TRBJ1-2	once
CASSLGTGAYEQYF	TGTGCCAGCAGCTTGGGGACGGGCGCCTACGAGCAGTACTTC	NA	TRBV11-2	TRBJ2-7	NA
CASSQERSGYNEQFF	TGCGCCAGCAGCCAAGAGCGGTCGGGATACAATGAGCAGTTCTTC	NA	TRBV4-3	TRBJ2-1	once
CASSLNGRAEGYTF	TGCGCCAGCAGCTTGAATGGCAGGGCCGAGGGCTACACCTTC	NA	TRBV5-1	TRBJ1-2	NA
CASSLAGGPGEQYF	TGTGCCAGCAGTTTAGCGGGAGGGCCAGGCGAGCAGTACTTC	TRBD2	TRBV7-2	TRBJ2-7	NA
CASRASVETQYF	TGTGCCTCTCGGGCTTCGGTAGAGACCCAGTACTTC	NA	TRBV2	TRBJ2-5	NA